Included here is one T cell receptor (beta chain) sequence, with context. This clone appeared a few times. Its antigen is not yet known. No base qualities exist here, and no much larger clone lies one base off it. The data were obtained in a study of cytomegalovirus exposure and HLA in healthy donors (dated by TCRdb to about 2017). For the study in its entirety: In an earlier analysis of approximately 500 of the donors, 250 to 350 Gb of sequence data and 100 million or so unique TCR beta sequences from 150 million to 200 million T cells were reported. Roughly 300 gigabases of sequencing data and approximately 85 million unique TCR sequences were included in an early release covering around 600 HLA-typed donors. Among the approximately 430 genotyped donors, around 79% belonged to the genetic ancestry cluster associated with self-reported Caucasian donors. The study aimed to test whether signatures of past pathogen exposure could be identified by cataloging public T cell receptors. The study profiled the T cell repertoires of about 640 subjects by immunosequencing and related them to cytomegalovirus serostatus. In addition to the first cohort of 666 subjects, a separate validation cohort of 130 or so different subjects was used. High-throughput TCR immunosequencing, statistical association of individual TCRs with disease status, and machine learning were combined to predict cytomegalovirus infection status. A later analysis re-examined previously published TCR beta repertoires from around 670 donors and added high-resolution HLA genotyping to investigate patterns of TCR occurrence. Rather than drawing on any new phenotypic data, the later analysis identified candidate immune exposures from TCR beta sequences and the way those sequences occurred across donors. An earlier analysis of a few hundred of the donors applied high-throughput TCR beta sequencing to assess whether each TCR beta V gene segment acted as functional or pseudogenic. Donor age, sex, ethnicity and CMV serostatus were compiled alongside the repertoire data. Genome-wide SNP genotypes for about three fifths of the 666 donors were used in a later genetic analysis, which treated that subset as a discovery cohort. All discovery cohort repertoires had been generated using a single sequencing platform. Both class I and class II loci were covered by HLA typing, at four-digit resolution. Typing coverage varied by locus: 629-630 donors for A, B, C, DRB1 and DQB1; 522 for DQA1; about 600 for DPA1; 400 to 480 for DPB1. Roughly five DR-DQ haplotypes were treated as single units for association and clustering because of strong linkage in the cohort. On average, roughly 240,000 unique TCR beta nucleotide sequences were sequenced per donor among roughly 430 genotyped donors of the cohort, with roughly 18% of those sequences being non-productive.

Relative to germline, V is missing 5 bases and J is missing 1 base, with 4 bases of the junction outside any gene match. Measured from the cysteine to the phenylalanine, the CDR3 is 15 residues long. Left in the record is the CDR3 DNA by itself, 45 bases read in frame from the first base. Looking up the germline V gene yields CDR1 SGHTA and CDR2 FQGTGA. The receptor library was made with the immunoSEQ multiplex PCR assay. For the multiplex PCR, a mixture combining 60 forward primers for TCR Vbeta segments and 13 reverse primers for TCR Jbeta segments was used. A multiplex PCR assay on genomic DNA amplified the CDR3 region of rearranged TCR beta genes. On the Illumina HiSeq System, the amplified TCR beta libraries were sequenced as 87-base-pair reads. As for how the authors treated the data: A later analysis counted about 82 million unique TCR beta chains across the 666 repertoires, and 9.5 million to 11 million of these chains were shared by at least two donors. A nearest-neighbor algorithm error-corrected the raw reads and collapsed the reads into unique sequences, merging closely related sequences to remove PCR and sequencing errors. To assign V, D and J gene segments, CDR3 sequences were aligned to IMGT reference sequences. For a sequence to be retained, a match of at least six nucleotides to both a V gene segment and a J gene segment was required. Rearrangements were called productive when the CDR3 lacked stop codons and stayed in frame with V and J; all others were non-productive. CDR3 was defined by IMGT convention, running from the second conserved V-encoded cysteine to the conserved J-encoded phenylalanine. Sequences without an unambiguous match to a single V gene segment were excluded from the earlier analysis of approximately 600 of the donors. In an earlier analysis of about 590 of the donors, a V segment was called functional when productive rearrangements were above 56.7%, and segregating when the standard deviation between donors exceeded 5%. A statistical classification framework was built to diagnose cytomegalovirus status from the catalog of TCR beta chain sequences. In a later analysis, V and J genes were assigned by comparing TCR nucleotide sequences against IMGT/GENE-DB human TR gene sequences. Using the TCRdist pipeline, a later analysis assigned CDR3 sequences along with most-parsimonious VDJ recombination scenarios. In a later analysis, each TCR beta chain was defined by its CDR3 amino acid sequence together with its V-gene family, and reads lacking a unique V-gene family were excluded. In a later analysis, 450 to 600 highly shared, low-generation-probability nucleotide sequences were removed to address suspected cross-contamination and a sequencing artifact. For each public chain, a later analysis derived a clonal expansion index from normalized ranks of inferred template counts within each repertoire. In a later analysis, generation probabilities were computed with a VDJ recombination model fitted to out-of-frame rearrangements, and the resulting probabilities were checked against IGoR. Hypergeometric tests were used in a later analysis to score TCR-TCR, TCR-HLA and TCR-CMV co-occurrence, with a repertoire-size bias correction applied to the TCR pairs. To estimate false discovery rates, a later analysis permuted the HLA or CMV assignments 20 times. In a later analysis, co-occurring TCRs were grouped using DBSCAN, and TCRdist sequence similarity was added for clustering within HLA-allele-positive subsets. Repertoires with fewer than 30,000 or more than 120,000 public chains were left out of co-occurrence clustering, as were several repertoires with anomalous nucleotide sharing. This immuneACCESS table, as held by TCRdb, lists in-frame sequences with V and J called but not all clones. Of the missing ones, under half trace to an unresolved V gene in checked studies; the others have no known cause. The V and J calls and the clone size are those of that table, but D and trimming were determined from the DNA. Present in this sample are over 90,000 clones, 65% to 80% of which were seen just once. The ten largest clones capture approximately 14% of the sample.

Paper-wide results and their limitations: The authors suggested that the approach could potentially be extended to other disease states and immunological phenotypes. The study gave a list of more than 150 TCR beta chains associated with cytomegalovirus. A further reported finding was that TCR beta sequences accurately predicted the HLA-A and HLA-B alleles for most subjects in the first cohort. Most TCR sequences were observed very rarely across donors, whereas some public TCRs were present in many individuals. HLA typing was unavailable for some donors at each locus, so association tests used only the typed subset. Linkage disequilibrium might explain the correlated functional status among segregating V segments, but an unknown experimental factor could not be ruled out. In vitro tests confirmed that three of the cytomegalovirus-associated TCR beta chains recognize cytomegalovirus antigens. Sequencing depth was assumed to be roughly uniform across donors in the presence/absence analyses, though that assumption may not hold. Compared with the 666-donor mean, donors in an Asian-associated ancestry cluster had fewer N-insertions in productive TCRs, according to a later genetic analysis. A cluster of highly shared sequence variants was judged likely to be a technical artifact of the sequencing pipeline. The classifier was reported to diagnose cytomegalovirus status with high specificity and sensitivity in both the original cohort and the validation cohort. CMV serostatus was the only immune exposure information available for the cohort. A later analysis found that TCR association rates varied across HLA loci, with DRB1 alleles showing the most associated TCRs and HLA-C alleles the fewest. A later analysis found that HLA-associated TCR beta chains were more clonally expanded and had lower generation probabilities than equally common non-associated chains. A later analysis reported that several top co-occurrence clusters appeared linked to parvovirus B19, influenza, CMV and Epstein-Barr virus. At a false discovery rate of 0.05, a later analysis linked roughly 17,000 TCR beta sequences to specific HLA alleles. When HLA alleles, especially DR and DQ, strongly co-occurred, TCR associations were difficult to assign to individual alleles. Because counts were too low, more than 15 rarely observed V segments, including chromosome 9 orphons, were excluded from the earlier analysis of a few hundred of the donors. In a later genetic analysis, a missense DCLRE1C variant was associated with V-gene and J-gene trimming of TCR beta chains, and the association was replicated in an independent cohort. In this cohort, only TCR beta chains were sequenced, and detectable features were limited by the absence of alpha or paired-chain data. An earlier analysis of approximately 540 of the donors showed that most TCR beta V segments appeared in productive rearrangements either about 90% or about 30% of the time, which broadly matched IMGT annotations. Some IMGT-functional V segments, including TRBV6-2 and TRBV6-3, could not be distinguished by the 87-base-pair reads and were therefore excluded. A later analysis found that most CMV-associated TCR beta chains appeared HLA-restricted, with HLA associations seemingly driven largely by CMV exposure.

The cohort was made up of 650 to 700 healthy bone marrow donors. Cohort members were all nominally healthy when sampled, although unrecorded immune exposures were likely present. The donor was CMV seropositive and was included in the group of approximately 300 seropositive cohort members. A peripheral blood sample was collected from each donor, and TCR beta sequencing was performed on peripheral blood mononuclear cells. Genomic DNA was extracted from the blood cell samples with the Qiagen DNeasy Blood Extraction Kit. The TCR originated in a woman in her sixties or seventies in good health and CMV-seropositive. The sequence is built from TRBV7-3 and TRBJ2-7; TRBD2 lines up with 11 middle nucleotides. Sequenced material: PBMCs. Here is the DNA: TGTGCCAGCAGCCTCACTAGCGGGGGTTCCTACGAGCAGTACTTC. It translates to CASSLTSGGSYEQYF.